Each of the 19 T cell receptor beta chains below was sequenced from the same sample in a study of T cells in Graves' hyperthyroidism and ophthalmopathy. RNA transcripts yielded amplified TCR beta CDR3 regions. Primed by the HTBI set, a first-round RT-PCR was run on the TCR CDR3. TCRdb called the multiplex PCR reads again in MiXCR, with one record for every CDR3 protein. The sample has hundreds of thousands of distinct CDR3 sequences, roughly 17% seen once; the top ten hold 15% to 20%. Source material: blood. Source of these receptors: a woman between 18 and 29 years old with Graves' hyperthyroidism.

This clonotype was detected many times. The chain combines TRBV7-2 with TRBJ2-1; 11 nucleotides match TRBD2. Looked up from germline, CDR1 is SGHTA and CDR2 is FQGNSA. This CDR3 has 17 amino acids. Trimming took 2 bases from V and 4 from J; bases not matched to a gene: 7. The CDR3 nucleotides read TGTGCCAGCAGCTTAAAAGGAGGGACTAGCGGTTACAATGAGCAGTTCTTC. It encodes CASSLKGGTSGYNEQFF.

Here the CDR3 DNA reads TGCGCCAGCAGCAAGGGACCAGCCCAAGAGACCCAGTACTTC. This translates into CASSKGPAQETQYF. V gene TRBV5-1 combines with J gene TRBJ2-5, with D possibly being TRBD1 or TRBD2 (5 bases each). The CDR3 totals 14 residues. Germline V CDR1 and CDR2: SGHRS, YFSETQ. V lost 4 bases and J lost 1, with 11 bases in between.

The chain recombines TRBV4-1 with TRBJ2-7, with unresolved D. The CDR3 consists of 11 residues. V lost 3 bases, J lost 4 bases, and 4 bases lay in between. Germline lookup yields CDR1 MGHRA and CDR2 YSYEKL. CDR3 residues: CASSHQYEQYF. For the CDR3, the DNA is TGCGCCAGCAGCCACCAGTACGAGCAGTACTTC.

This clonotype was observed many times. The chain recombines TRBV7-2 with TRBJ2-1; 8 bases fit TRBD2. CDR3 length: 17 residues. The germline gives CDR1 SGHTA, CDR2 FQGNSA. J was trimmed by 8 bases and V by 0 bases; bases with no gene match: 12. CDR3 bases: TGTGCCAGCAGCTTAGCTTGGGCGGGAGGAGGACTCGATGAGCAGTTCTTC. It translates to CASSLAWAGGGLDEQFF. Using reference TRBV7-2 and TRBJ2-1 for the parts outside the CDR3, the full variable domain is GAGVSQSPSNKVTEKGKDVELRCDPISGHTALYWYRQSLGQGLEFLIYFQGNSAPDKSGLPSDRFSAERTGGSVSTLTIQRTQQEDSAVYLCASSLAWAGGGLDEQFFGPGTRLTVL.

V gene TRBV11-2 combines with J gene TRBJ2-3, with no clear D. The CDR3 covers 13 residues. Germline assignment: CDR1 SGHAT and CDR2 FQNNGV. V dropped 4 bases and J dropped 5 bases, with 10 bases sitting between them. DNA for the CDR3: TGTGCCAGCAGCTCCCCCCCCGGAGATACGCAGTATTTT. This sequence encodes CASSSPPGDTQYF. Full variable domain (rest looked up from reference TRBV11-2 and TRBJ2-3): EAGVAQSPRYKIIEKRQSVAFWCNPISGHATLYWYQQILGQGPKLLIQFQNNGVVDDSQLPKDRFSAERLKGVDSTLKIQPAKLEDSAVYLCASSSPPGDTQYFGPGTRLTVL.

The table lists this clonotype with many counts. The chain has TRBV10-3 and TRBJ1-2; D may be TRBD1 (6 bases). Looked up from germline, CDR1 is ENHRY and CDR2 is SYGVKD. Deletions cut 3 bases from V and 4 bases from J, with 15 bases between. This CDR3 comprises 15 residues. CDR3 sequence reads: CAISDRQEFRYGYTF. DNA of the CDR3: TGTGCCATCAGTGACAGACAGGAGTTTCGCTATGGCTACACCTTC.

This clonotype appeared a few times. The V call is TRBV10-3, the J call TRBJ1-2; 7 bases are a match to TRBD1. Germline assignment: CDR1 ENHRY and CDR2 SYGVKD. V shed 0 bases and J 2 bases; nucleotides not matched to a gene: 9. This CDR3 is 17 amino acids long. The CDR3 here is CAISESWGEQGNYGYTF. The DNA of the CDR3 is TGTGCCATCAGTGAGTCGTGGGGGGAACAGGGGAACTATGGCTACACCTTC.

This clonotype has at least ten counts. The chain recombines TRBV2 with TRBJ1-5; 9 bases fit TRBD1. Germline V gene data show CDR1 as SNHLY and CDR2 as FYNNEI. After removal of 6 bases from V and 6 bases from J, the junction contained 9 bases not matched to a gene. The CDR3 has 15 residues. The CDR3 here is CASSSDRGDVQPQHF. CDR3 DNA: TGTGCCAGCAGCTCAGACAGGGGGGACGTTCAGCCCCAGCATTTT.

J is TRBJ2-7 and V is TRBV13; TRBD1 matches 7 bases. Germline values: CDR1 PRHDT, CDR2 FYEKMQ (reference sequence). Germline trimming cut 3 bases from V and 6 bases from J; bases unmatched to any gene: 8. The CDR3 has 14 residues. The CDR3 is CASSFSTGPTEQYF. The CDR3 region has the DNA TGTGCCAGCAGCTTCTCGACAGGGCCTACCGAGCAGTACTTC.

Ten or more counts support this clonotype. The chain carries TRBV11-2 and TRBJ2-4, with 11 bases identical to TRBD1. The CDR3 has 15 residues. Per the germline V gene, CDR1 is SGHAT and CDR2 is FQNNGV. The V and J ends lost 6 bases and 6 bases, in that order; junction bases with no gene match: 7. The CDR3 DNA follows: TGTGCCAGCAGGTTGGGACAGGGGGAAGGAAACATTCAGTACTTC. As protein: CASRLGQGEGNIQYF.

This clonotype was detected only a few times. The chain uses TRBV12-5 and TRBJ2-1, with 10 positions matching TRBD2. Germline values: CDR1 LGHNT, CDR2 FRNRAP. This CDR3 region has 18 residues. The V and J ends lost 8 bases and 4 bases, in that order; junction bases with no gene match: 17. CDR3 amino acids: CASSNIKTRTSGYNEQFF. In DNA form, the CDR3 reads TGTGCTAGTTCTAACATCAAGACACGGACTAGCGGTTACAATGAGCAGTTCTTC.

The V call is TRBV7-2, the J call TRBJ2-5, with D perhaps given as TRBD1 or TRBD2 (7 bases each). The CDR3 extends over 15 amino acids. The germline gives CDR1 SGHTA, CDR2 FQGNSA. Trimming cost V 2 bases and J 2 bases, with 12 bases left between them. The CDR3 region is CASSLPRGGQETQYF. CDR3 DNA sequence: TGTGCCAGCAGCTTACCCAGGGGGGGACAAGAGACCCAGTACTTC.

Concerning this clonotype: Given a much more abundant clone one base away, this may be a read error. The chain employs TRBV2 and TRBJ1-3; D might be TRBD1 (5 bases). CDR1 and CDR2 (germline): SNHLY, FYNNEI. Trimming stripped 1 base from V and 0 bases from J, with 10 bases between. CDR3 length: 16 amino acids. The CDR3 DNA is TGTGCCAGCAGTGAAGGGACATGGGTCTCTGGAAACACCATATATTTT. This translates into CASSEGTWVSGNTIYF.

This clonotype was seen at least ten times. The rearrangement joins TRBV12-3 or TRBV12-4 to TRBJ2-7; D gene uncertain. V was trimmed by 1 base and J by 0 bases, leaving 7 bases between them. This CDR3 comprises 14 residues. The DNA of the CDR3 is TGTGCCAGCAGTTTAGTTCCAGGCTCCTACGAGCAGTACTTC. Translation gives CASSLVPGSYEQYF.

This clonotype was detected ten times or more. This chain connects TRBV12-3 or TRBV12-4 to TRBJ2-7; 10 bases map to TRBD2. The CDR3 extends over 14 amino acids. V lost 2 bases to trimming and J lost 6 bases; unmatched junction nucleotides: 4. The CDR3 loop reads CASSLSSGSSEQYF. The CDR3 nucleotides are TGTGCCAGCAGTTTATCTAGCGGGAGTTCCGAGCAGTACTTC.

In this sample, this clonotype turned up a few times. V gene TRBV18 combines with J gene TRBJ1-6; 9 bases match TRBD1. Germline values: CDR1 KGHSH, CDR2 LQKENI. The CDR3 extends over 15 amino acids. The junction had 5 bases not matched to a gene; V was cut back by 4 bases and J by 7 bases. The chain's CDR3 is CASSRRDRDNSPLHF. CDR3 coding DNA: TGTGCCAGCTCACGGCGGGACAGGGACAATTCACCCCTCCACTTT.

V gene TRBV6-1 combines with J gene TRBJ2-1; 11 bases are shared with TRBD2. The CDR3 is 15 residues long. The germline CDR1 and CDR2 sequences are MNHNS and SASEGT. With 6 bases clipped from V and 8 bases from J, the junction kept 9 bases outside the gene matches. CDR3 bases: TGTGCCAGCAGCCAGACTAGCGGGATTTTCGATGAGCAGTTCTTC. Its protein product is CASSQTSGIFDEQFF.

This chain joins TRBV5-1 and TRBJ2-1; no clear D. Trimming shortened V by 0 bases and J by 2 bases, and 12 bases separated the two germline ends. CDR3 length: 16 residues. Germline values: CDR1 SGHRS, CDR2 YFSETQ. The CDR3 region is CASSLAGPPAYNEQFF. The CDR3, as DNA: TGCGCCAGCAGCTTGGCCGGACCGCCCGCCTACAATGAGCAGTTCTTC.

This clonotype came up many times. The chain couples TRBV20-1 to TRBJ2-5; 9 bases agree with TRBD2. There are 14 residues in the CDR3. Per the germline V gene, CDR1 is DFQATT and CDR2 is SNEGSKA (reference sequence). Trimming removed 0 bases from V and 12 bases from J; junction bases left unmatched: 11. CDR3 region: CSARDLPAGGSEYF. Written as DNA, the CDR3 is TGCAGTGCTAGAGATTTGCCAGCGGGAGGATCGGAGTACTTC.